The sequence of this TCR beta chain was determined in a study of STAT5B mutations in CD4+ large granular lymphocyte leukemia. General study results and limits: 8/27 top patient clones versus 2/35 control clones were TRBV06-family.

Some clones are missing from TCRdb's copy, which holds only in-frame ones; the method was immunoSEQ multiplex PCR. The repertoire has around 50,000 clones, roughly 84% of them found once; the top ten carry roughly 0.35%. Control samples were healthy donors' buffy coats. This CDR3 contains 12 residues. The germline V and J ends were trimmed by 6 bases and 10 bases, with 14 bases remaining between them. The V gene's germline CDR1 is SNHLY and CDR2 FYNNEI. This clone was seen only once. Antigen unknown. The rearrangement joins TRBV2 to TRBJ2-3; TRBD2 is a possible D gene (5 bases). The sequenced sample was CD4+ T cells from blood buffy coats. This receptor was identified in a human donor in good health. The CDR3 DNA reads TGTGCCAGCAGGCCCCCCCTAGCCGCGCAGTATTTT. This gives the protein CASRPPLAAQYF.